The 26 T cell receptor beta chains in this list originate from one sample, sequenced in a study of blood T cell repertoires in COVID-19. Only in-frame clones appear in the TCRdb table, and some are missing; sequencing was by immunoSEQ multiplex PCR. Of over 100,000 clones listed, over 70% are singletons. The sequencing input was peripheral blood. The source of these receptors is a human donor in a cohort sampled during active or convalescent COVID-19.

The V gene is TRBV4-1, the J gene TRBJ2-7; a possible D gene is TRBD2 (6 bases). V dropped 0 bases and J dropped 3 bases, with 15 bases sitting between them. Germline lookup yields CDR1 MGHRA and CDR2 YSYEKL. The CDR3 is made up of 16 amino acids. CDR3 residues: CASSQDRDGRGYEQYF. In DNA form, the CDR3 reads TGCGCCAGCAGCCAAGATAGGGACGGGAGAGGCTACGAGCAGTACTTC.

The chain couples TRBV19 to TRBJ2-4, with TRBD1 as a possible D gene (6 bases). This CDR3 spans 15 amino acids. V was cut by 6 bases and J by 0 bases, with 12 bases left in between. Germline CDR1 LNHDA, CDR2 SQIVND (reference sequence). The CDR3 sequence is CASRPGQLAKNIQYF. The CDR3 DNA sequence: TGTGCCAGTAGACCCGGACAGTTAGCCAAAAACATTCAGTACTTC. Together with reference TRBV19 and TRBJ2-4, the CDR3 gives the full variable domain: DGGITQSPKYLFRKEGQNVTLSCEQNLNHDAMYWYRQDPGQGLRLIYYSQIVNDFQKGDIAEGYSVSREKKESFPLTVTSAQKNPTAFYLCASRPGQLAKNIQYFGAGTRLSVL.

The V gene is TRBV11-3, the J gene TRBJ2-2, with TRBD2 matching 9 bases. V gave up 2 bases and J gave up 2 bases; unmatched junction bases: 3. The CDR3 contains 16 residues. From germline, CDR1 is SGHNT and CDR2 YENEEA. In DNA form, the CDR3 reads TGTGCCAGCAGCTTAACTAGCGGGTTTAACACCGGGGAGCTGTTTTTT. Its translation is CASSLTSGFNTGELFF.

This clone was seen only once. The chain is built from TRBV7-8 and TRBJ2-7, with D tentatively TRBD1 (5 bases). Trimming took off 1 base at V and 2 bases at J, with 12 bases between the two ends. The CDR3 extends over 15 amino acids. CDR1 is SGHVS, CDR2 FQNEAQ, per germline. As DNA, the CDR3 is TGTGCCAGCAGCTTAGGTCTAACAGGTACCTACGAGCAGTACTTC. Translation: CASSLGLTGTYEQYF.

This chain uses TRBV7-2 with TRBJ2-4; 11 bases map to TRBD2. CDR1 is SGHTA, CDR2 FQGNSA, per germline. The V and J ends lost 5 bases and 12 bases, in that order; junction bases with no gene match: 9. The CDR3 runs to 14 residues. The CDR3 DNA reads as TGTGCCAGCAGCGCCGGACTAGCGGGCGCTTCTCAGTACTTC. Translating it yields CASSAGLAGASQYF.

This clone was picked up one time. The chain employs TRBV29-1 and TRBJ2-1; 10 bases are a match to TRBD2. This CDR3 comprises 14 residues. After removal of 7 bases from V and 9 bases from J, the junction contained 12 bases not matched to a gene. CDR1 SQVTM and CDR2 ANQGSEA come from the germline V gene. CDR3 sequence: CSARTSGMNGEQFF. The CDR3 nucleotides are TGCAGCGCCAGGACTAGCGGCATGAACGGTGAGCAGTTCTTC.

The chain recombines TRBV19 with TRBJ1-2, with no clear D. The germline V gene encodes CDR1 LNHDA and CDR2 SQIVND (reference sequence). With 6 bases removed from V and 0 bases from J, the gap between germline ends came to 14 bases. The CDR3 has 15 residues. DNA for the CDR3: TGTGCCAGTAGCGGGGTTGAGCCTCCTAACTATGGCTACACCTTC. It is translated as CASSGVEPPNYGYTF.

The chain uses TRBV28 and TRBJ1-1, with 8 bases lining up with TRBD1. The CDR3 length is 16 residues. The ends lost 5 bases at V and 1 base at J; junction bases unmatched: 9. Looked up from germline, CDR1 is MDHEN and CDR2 is SYDVKM. The CDR3 nucleotides read TGTGCCAGCAGTCTAGGGCGACAGGGGAGGAACACTGAAGCTTTCTTT. Protein product: CASSLGRQGRNTEAFF.

The V gene is TRBV6-5, the J gene TRBJ1-6; D is possibly TRBD1 (5 bases). There are 15 residues in the CDR3. The ends were cut back, 8 bases at V and 10 bases at J, with 21 bases in the middle. CDR1 and CDR2 (germline): MNHEY, SVGAGI. The CDR3 DNA sequence: TGTGCCAGCGGCCAGGGAAGTTTCGTCAGGTCACCCCTCCACTTT. This sequence encodes CASGQGSFVRSPLHF.

J is TRBJ2-1 and V is TRBV2; the match to TRBD1 covers 9 bases. The CDR3 has 16 residues. Germline CDR1 SNHLY, CDR2 FYNNEI. With V trimmed by 6 bases and J by 7 bases, 13 bases remained unmatched. CDR3 sequence reads: CASSTTGGAFLNEQFF. In DNA, the CDR3 is TGTGCCAGCAGCACAACAGGGGGCGCCTTTCTAAATGAGCAGTTCTTC.

This clone showed up many times. The chain combines TRBV5-1 with TRBJ2-3, with 11 bases matching TRBD2. CDR3 length equals 19 residues. The V segment lost 2 bases and the J segment 0 bases; nucleotides outside the gene matches: 11. Per the germline V gene, CDR1 is SGHRS and CDR2 is YFSETQ. The CDR3 is CASSLIQGLAEISTDTQYF. CDR3 nucleotides: TGCGCCAGCAGCTTAATACAGGGACTAGCGGAAATTAGCACAGATACGCAGTATTTT.

This clone came up once. V usage is TRBV28 and J usage is TRBJ1-2; tentative D call: TRBD1 (5 bases). The CDR3 is 16 amino acids. Between the trimmed V and J ends, which lost 5 bases and 6 bases, there was a span of 22 bases. Germline values: CDR1 MDHEN, CDR2 SYDVKM. CDR3 protein: CASSPQWLEGMDGYTF. The CDR3 nucleotides are TGTGCCAGCAGTCCGCAATGGTTGGAGGGGATGGATGGCTACACCTTC.

V usage is TRBV5-1 and J usage is TRBJ2-1, with TRBD2 identical over 10 bases. In germline, CDR1 is SGHRS, CDR2 YFSETQ. J lost 5 bases, V lost 1 base, and 3 bases had no gene match. This CDR3 contains 15 residues. The DNA of the CDR3 is TGCGCCAGCAGCTTGACTAGCGGGGTGAACAATGAGCAGTTCTTC. Protein product: CASSLTSGVNNEQFF. Using reference TRBV5-1 and TRBJ2-1 for the parts outside the CDR3, the full variable domain is KAGVTQTPRYLIKTRGQQVTLSCSPISGHRSVSWYQQTPGQGLQFLFEYFSETQRNKGNFPGRFSGRQFSNSRSEMNVSTLELGDSALYLCASSLTSGVNNEQFFGPGTRLTVL.

This rearrangement joins TRBV28 to TRBJ2-3; TRBD2 might be the D (5 bases). The length of the CDR3 is 13 residues. The germline CDR1 and CDR2 sequences are MDHEN and SYDVKM. Trimming pared 1 base from V and 5 bases from J, leaving 7 bases between. DNA for the CDR3: TGTGCCAGCAGTTTATATGAGGGAGATACGCAGTATTTT. As protein: CASSLYEGDTQYF.

This clone was seen more than once but under ten times. V usage is TRBV30 and J usage is TRBJ1-1; D is unclear. The V end lost 2 bases, the J end lost 4 bases, and 11 bases lay between the germline ends. CDR1 is GTSNPN, CDR2 SVGIG, per germline (reference sequence). The CDR3 has 13 residues. The CDR3 loop reads CAWSSVYGTEAFF. The CDR3 DNA follows: TGTGCCTGGAGTAGCGTCTACGGCACTGAAGCTTTCTTT. The full variable domain, completed using reference TRBV30 and TRBJ1-1, is SQTIHQWPATLVQPVGSPLSLECTVEGTSNPNLYWYRQAAGRGLQLLFYSVGIGQISSEVPQNLSASRPQDRQFILSSKKLLLSDSGFYLCAWSSVYGTEAFFGQGTRLTVV.

The chain employs TRBV29-1 and TRBJ2-7; TRBD2 matches 8 bases. CDR1 is SQVTM and CDR2 is ANQGSEA in the germline V gene. The CDR3 is 15 amino acids. V shed 2 bases and J 0 bases; nucleotides not matched to a gene: 6. The CDR3 coding sequence is TGCAGCGTTGAATACATAGCGGGGAGCTCCTACGAGCAGTACTTC. It specifies CSVEYIAGSSYEQYF.

The V and J genes are TRBV7-9 and TRBJ2-5, with D perhaps matching TRBD1 (5 bases). CDR1 SEHNR and CDR2 FQNEAQ come from the germline V gene (reference sequence). This CDR3 comprises 14 residues. Between the trimmed V and J ends, which lost 0 bases and 5 bases, there was a span of 10 bases. The CDR3 is CASSLAGASETQYF. The CDR3 nucleotides read TGTGCCAGCAGCTTAGCTGGGGCCTCGGAGACCCAGTACTTC. Combining the CDR3 with reference TRBV7-9 and TRBJ2-5 gives the whole variable domain DTGVSQNPRHKITKRGQNVTFRCDPISEHNRLYWYRQTLGQGPEFLTYFQNEAQLEKSRLLSDRFSAERPKGSFSTLEIQRTEQGDSAMYLCASSLAGASETQYFGPGTRLLVL.

The chain employs TRBV7-6 and TRBJ1-1; no clear D gene. This CDR3 has 14 residues. CDR1 SGHVS and CDR2 FNYEAQ come from the germline V gene. Deletions cut 4 bases from V and 6 bases from J, with 15 bases between. The CDR3 region has the DNA TGTGCCAGCAGCTGGACGGGAGGAATCCCTGAAGCTTTCTTT. The encoded protein is CASSWTGGIPEAFF. The variable domain in full, with the rest retrieved from reference TRBV7-6 and TRBJ1-1, is GAGVSQSPRYKVTKRGQDVALRCDPISGHVSLYWYRQALGQGPEFLTYFNYEAQQDKSGLPNDRFSAERPEGSISTLTIQRTEQRDSAMYRCASSWTGGIPEAFFGQGTRLTVV.

The chain has TRBV18 and TRBJ2-1, with 7 bases identical to TRBD2. This CDR3 region has 17 residues. Germline CDR1 reads KGHSH; CDR2 reads LQKENI. The junction had 8 bases not matched to a gene; V was cut back by 3 bases and J by 0 bases. CDR3 residues: CASSPNSGLSSYNEQFF. The CDR3, as DNA: TGTGCCAGCTCACCGAATAGCGGGCTGAGCTCCTACAATGAGCAGTTCTTC.

CDR3 region: CASSDRGGGASGANVLTF. The DNA of the CDR3 is TGCGCCAGCAGTGACCGCGGCGGGGGGGCTTCTGGGGCCAACGTCCTGACTTTC. The chain carries TRBV10-2 and TRBJ2-6, with 9 bases aligning to TRBD2. V lost 3 bases to trimming and J lost 1 base; unmatched junction nucleotides: 7. The CDR3 covers 18 residues. Per germline, CDR1 WSHSY and CDR2 SAAADI.

The chain employs TRBV5-1 and TRBJ1-1; D gene unclear. This CDR3 region has 13 residues. Trimming took 6 bases from V and 1 from J, leaving 10 bases between them. Germline CDR1 and CDR2: SGHRS and YFSETQ. The CDR3, as DNA: TGCGCCAGCACGTTCCCAGGGAACACTGAAGCTTTCTTT. As protein: CASTFPGNTEAFF.

V usage is TRBV24-1 and J usage is TRBJ2-3; TRBD1 is a possible D gene (6 bases). V gave up 0 bases and J gave up 2 bases, with 8 bases separating them. The CDR3 spans 15 residues. Germline V lookup: CDR1 KGHDR, CDR2 SFDVKD. CDR3 in DNA: TGTGCCACCAGTGATTTGCGGGACAACACAGATACGCAGTATTTT. Amino acid sequence: CATSDLRDNTDTQYF.

The V and J genes are TRBV4-2 and TRBJ2-1; the match to TRBD2 covers 10 bases. From germline, CDR1 is LGHNA and CDR2 YNFKEQ. Trimming took 0 bases from V and 8 from J; bases not matched to a gene: 7. The CDR3 runs to 16 residues. CDR3 in DNA: TGTGCCAGCAGCCAAGATGGGCTAGCGGGAGAGGATGAGCAGTTCTTC. Translating it yields CASSQDGLAGEDEQFF.

There are a few counts of this clone. V gene TRBV19 combines with J gene TRBJ1-6; D is undetermined. Trimming cost V 6 bases and J 9 bases, with 15 bases left between them. In germline, CDR1 is LNHDA, CDR2 SQIVND (reference sequence). This CDR3 comprises 14 residues. DNA of the CDR3: TGTGCCAGTAGCCCTGAGCGGCGAGGTTCACCCCTCCACTTT. Translated: CASSPERRGSPLHF.

The J gene is TRBJ2-5, the V gene TRBV7-2; 7 positions match TRBD1. V lost 7 bases and J lost 4; bases outside the gene matches: 6. Germline CDR1 is SGHTA and CDR2 is FQGNSA. The CDR3 contains 13 residues. The CDR3 loop is CASTFSGGETQYF. CDR3 nucleotide sequence: TGTGCCAGCACCTTTTCAGGGGGAGAGACCCAGTACTTC.

The rearrangement links TRBV19 to TRBJ1-5; TRBD1 is a possible D gene (5 bases). Per germline, CDR1 LNHDA and CDR2 SQIVND (reference sequence). Trimming removed 8 bases from V and 7 bases from J, with 21 bases in between. This CDR3 region has 15 residues. The CDR3: CASCSIRGAGQPQHF. The CDR3 region has the DNA TGTGCCAGTTGTTCCATCCGTGGGGCAGGGCAGCCCCAGCATTTT.